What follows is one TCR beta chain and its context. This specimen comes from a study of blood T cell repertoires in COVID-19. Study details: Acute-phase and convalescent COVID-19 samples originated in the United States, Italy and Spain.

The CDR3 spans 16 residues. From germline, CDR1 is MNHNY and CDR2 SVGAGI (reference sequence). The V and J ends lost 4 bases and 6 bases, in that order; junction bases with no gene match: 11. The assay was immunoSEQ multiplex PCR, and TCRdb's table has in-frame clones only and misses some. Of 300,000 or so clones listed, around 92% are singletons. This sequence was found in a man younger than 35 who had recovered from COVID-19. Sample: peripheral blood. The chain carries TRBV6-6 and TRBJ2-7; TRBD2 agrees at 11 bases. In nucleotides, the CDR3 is TGTGCCAGCAGTTTTCTCACTAGCGGGAGAGGGTCCGAGCAGTACTTC. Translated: CASSFLTSGRGSEQYF.